Presented here are 12 T cell receptor beta chains from one specimen sequenced in a study of cytomegalovirus exposure and HLA in healthy donors (dated by TCRdb to the late 2010s). The method was the immunoSEQ multiplex PCR assay. A mixture of 60 forward primers for TCR Vbeta segments and 13 reverse primers for TCR Jbeta segments was used in the multiplex PCR. Drawn from immuneACCESS, this table holds only the in-frame rearrangements with V and J called that TCRdb kept. Clones are partly lost; checked studies trace under half to an unresolved V gene and leave the rest unexplained. The sample yields more than 140,000 clones; roughly 77% were counted once. The top ten clones comprise about 3.5% of the sample. Input material: PBMCs. The receptors stem from a man aged 40-55 years in good health and CMV-seronegative.

The chain recombines TRBV25-1 with TRBJ1-6; weak D call: TRBD1 (5 bases). There are 15 residues in the CDR3. The V and J ends lost 5 bases and 11 bases respectively, with 19 bases between them. Per germline, CDR1 MGHDK and CDR2 SYGVNS. CDR3 bases: TGTGCCAGCAGTTGGGGCCAATGGGGAGGTACACCCCTCCACTTT. Translation: CASSWGQWGGTPLHF.

V usage is TRBV5-6 and J usage is TRBJ1-5; 8 nucleotides match TRBD1. CDR1 is SGHDT and CDR2 is YYEEEE in the germline V gene. Unmatched junction bases numbered 2, after V lost 4 bases and J lost 5 bases. There are 13 residues in the CDR3. The CDR3 region is CASSVDRDQPQHF. DNA of the CDR3: TGTGCCAGCAGCGTGGACAGGGATCAGCCCCAGCATTTT.

The count of this clone is one. The chain carries TRBV27 and TRBJ1-4; no reliable D call. The germline V gene has CDR1 MNHEY and CDR2 SMNVEV (reference sequence). Trimming stripped 3 bases from V and 6 bases from J, with 11 bases between. The CDR3 is made up of 14 amino acids. The CDR3 DNA follows: TGTGCCAGCAGTTTGCGCGGATACTATGAAAAACTGTTTTTT. It yields the protein CASSLRGYYEKLFF.

The V and J genes are TRBV4-1 and TRBJ1-2, with TRBD1 as a possible D gene (6 bases). V was cut by 1 base and J by 4 bases, with 13 bases left in between. Germline CDR1 is MGHRA and CDR2 is YSYEKL. The CDR3 runs 15 residues. The CDR3 DNA reads as TGCGCCAGCAGCCAAGTACAGGGCGTCTCCTATGGCTACACCTTC. Its translation: CASSQVQGVSYGYTF.

V and J are TRBV9 and TRBJ2-2; 7 bases are a match to TRBD1. J was trimmed by 8 bases and V by 3 bases; bases with no gene match: 10. Germline assignment: CDR1 SGDLS and CDR2 YYNGEE. This CDR3 region has 15 residues. CDR3 residues: CASSGTDRVGGELFF. CDR3 coding DNA: TGTGCCAGCAGCGGGACCGACAGGGTAGGAGGGGAGCTGTTTTTT.

This clone was seen only a few times. The gene calls are TRBV11-3 and TRBJ2-1; 7 bases align to TRBD1. J lost 3 bases, V lost 0 bases, and 5 bases had no gene match. CDR3 size: 16 residues. CDR1 and CDR2 from the germline V gene are SGHNT and YENEEA. CDR3 region: CASSLDLGGSYNEQFF. The DNA of the CDR3 is TGTGCCAGCAGCTTAGATTTAGGGGGCAGCTACAATGAGCAGTTCTTC.

As regards this clone: Other DNA sequences in this specimen translate into the identical CDR3. This chain uses TRBV7-9 with TRBJ1-1; 8 bases map to TRBD1. The CDR3 has 14 residues. Germline V gene data show CDR1 as SEHNR and CDR2 as FQNEAQ (reference sequence). The trim removed 2 bases at V and 3 bases at J, leaving 2 bases unmatched. CDR3 amino acids: CASSLSGGDTEAFF. The CDR3, as DNA: TGTGCCAGCAGCTTATCAGGGGGCGACACTGAAGCTTTCTTT. Filled out from reference TRBV7-9 and TRBJ1-1, the complete variable domain reads DTGVSQNPRHKITKRGQNVTFRCDPISEHNRLYWYRQTLGQGPEFLTYFQNEAQLEKSRLLSDRFSAERPKGSFSTLEIQRTEQGDSAMYLCASSLSGGDTEAFFGQGTRLTVV.

The rearrangement joins TRBV13 to TRBJ2-7, with no clear D. V lost 5 bases and J 2 bases, leaving 7 bases between the germline ends. This CDR3 has 12 residues. Germline values: CDR1 PRHDT, CDR2 FYEKMQ (reference sequence). CDR3 sequence reads: CASSLQPYEQYF. In DNA, the CDR3 is TGTGCCAGCAGCCTACAGCCCTACGAGCAGTACTTC.

This chain joins TRBV4-2 and TRBJ1-5; the D is unclear. Germline V lookup: CDR1 LGHNA, CDR2 YNFKEQ. The CDR3 covers 15 residues. V gave up 0 bases and J gave up 4 bases, with 10 bases separating them. CDR3 region: CASSQEYEENQPQHF. CDR3 coding DNA: TGTGCCAGCAGCCAAGAGTATGAGGAGAATCAGCCCCAGCATTTT.

This clone appeared a single time. The rearrangement links TRBV7-9 to TRBJ1-1, with 7 bases identical to TRBD1. Germline CDR1 SEHNR, CDR2 FQNEAQ (reference sequence). The ends lost 3 bases at V and 5 bases at J; junction bases unmatched: 3. This CDR3 has 13 residues. The CDR3 protein is CASSFGTVTEAFF. The DNA of the CDR3 is TGTGCCAGCAGCTTCGGGACAGTAACTGAAGCTTTCTTT.

This clone came up once. The V and J genes are TRBV19 and TRBJ1-1, with 9 positions matching TRBD1. The V and J ends lost 7 bases and 1 base, in that order; junction bases with no gene match: 7. The CDR3 is made up of 15 amino acids. The germline V gene has CDR1 LNHDA and CDR2 SQIVND (reference sequence). CDR3 sequence reads: CASIDRGGGNTEAFF. The DNA of the CDR3 is TGTGCCAGTATTGACAGGGGGGGTGGGAACACTGAAGCTTTCTTT.

V and J are TRBV6-5 and TRBJ1-5; 8 bases match TRBD1. The trim removed 6 bases at V and 3 bases at J, leaving 4 bases unmatched. CDR1 and CDR2 from the germline V gene are MNHEY and SVGAGI. This CDR3 comprises 14 residues. The CDR3 region is CASSPDRANQPQHF. The CDR3 coding sequence is TGTGCCAGCAGCCCGGACAGGGCCAATCAGCCCCAGCATTTT.